These 10 T cell receptor beta chains share one sample of origin, sequenced in a study of T cell responses to AZD1222 COVID-19 vaccine. Only in-frame clones appear in the TCRdb table, and some are missing; sequencing was by immunoSEQ multiplex PCR. The table records 75,000 to 95,000 clones, roughly 90% of them present only once. Sequencing was performed on peripheral blood, taken on day 0 of AZD1222 vaccination. These receptors came from an adult in good health.

The V gene is TRBV6-5, the J gene TRBJ1-1; TRBD1 is a possible D gene (5 bases). The V gene's germline CDR1 is MNHEY and CDR2 SVGAGI. V was shortened by 6 bases and J by 11 bases, with 19 bases between the two germline ends. The CDR3 runs to 13 residues. The CDR3 DNA is TGTGCCAGCAGGCTTGACGGGGCAGGGCGGGCTTTCTTT. Translated, it gives CASRLDGAGRAFF.

The rearrangement links TRBV5-1 to TRBJ2-7; 8 bases are a match to TRBD1. CDR3 length: 15 amino acids. J lost 2 bases, V lost 0 bases, and 4 bases had no gene match. Germline V gene data show CDR1 as SGHRS and CDR2 as YFSETQ. The CDR3 region has the DNA TGCGCCAGCAGCTTGGGACAGGGGACTCCCTACGAGCAGTACTTC. This gives the protein CASSLGQGTPYEQYF.

J is TRBJ2-2 and V is TRBV6-5; D not resolved. Germline V gives CDR1 MNHEY, CDR2 SVGAGI. The CDR3 runs 14 residues. V was cut by 6 bases and J by 1 base, with 9 bases left in between. The DNA of the CDR3 is TGTGCCAGCAGAATCCAGGAGAACACCGGGGAGCTGTTTTTT. As protein: CASRIQENTGELFF.

J is TRBJ1-1 and V is TRBV7-8; D might be TRBD1 (6 bases). Germline CDR1 is SGHVS and CDR2 is FQNEAQ. V was clipped by 4 bases and J by 0 bases, with 15 bases between them. The CDR3 sequence is 16 residues long. DNA for the CDR3: TGTGCCAGCAGCTCAGACAGGCTGAATATGAACACTGAAGCTTTCTTT. This sequence encodes CASSSDRLNMNTEAFF.

The V and J genes are TRBV11-1 and TRBJ1-5; no clear D. The germline V and J ends were trimmed by 0 bases and 7 bases, with 7 bases remaining between them. CDR1 SGHAT and CDR2 FQDESV come from the germline V gene (reference sequence). CDR3 length: 13 amino acids. The DNA of the CDR3 is TGTGCCAGCAGCTTAGCTTCTGGACAGCCCCAGCATTTT. This codes for CASSLASGQPQHF.

The chain recombines TRBV11-3 with TRBJ2-5; D possibly corresponds to TRBD2 (6 bases). Germline V gene lookup returns CDR1 SGHNT and CDR2 YENEEA. Trimming left V 1 base short and J 5 bases short, with 14 bases between. This CDR3 is 15 amino acids long. The CDR3 nucleotides read TGTGCCAGCAGCTTAGGTCGGGTAGGAGGGGAGACCCAGTACTTC. It translates to CASSLGRVGGETQYF.

The chain employs TRBV5-1 and TRBJ2-7, with D perhaps TRBD2 (6 bases). The germline V and J ends were trimmed by 0 bases and 3 bases, with 10 bases remaining between them. From germline, CDR1 is SGHRS and CDR2 YFSETQ. The CDR3 runs to 14 residues. CDR3 bases: TGCGCCAGCAGCTTGGCGGGGGTTCTCTACGAGCAGTACTTC. Translating it yields CASSLAGVLYEQYF.

This clone was seen a single time. CDR3 in DNA: TGCGCCAGCAGCTTGGTACAGTTTAACACTGAAGCTTTCTTT. This encodes CASSLVQFNTEAFF. J is TRBJ1-1 and V is TRBV5-1, with D unresolved. Germline V lookup: CDR1 SGHRS, CDR2 YFSETQ. Trimming took off 0 bases at V and 2 bases at J, with 8 bases between the two ends. This CDR3 has 14 residues.

This chain links TRBV10-3 with TRBJ1-2; weak D call: TRBD1 (5 bases). The CDR3 runs 14 residues. Germline V gene sequence: CDR1 ENHRY, CDR2 SYGVKD. V was clipped by 5 bases and J by 4 bases, with 14 bases between them. CDR3 loop: CAISPFSGAYGYTF. The CDR3 bases are TGTGCCATCAGTCCCTTCAGTGGGGCCTATGGCTACACCTTC.

The chain links TRBV7-9 to TRBJ2-7; D ambiguous. Germline CDR1 and CDR2: SEHNR and FQNEAQ (reference sequence). This CDR3 has 13 amino acids. V was pared by 1 base and J by 2 bases, with 6 bases between. This CDR3 is CASSLGVAYEQYF. CDR3 sequence (DNA): TGTGCCAGCAGCTTAGGCGTAGCCTACGAGCAGTACTTC.